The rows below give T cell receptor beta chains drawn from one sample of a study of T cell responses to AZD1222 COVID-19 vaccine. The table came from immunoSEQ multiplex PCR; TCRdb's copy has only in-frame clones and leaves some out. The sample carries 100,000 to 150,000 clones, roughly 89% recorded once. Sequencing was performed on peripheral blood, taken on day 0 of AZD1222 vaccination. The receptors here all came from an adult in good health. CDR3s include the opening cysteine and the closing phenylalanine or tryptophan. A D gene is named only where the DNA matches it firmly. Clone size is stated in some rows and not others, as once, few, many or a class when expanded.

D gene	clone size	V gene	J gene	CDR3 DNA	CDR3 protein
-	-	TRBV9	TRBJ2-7	TGTGCCAGCAGCGCCGGACAGACGAGCAAGCAGTACTTC	CASSAGQTSKQYF
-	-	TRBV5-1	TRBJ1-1	TGCGCCACAAACATCAACCCCGGGGCGAACACTGAAGCTTTCTTT	CATNINPGANTEAFF
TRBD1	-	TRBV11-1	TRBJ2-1	TGTGCCAGCAGCCTGGGACAGGGGGCTTACAATGAGCAGTTCTTC	CASSLGQGAYNEQFF
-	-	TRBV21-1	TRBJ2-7	TGTGCCAGCAGCCTAGGACAGGAGAGCTCCTACGAGCAGTACTTC	CASSLGQESSYEQYF
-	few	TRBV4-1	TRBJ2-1	TGCGCCAGCAGCCAAGGAGCCCAGCAGTTCTTC	CASSQGAQQFF
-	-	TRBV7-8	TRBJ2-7	TGTGCCAGCAGCTTATATGAGGGTTCCTACGAGCAGTACTTC	CASSLYEGSYEQYF
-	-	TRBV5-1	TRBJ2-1	TGCGCCAGCAGCTTGGAAGGAGGGGTGAGGATTGAGCAGTTCTTC	CASSLEGGVRIEQFF
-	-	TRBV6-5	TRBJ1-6	TGTGCCAGCACTGGCGGCTCTTTGGATTCACCCCTCCACTTT	CASTGGSLDSPLHF
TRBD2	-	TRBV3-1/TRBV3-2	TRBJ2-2	TGTGCCAGCAGCCAGGGGACTATCACCGGGGAGCTGTTTTTT	CASSQGTITGELFF
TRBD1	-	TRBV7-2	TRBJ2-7	TGTGCCAGCAGCTCCGGGACAGGGTTTTTCGAGCAGTACTTC	CASSSGTGFFEQYF
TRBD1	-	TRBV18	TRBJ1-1	TGTGCCAGCTCACAAACTCCAGGGGGCACTGAAGCTTTCTTT	CASSQTPGGTEAFF